Listed below are T cell receptor beta chains from one sample, sequenced in a study of shared clonotypes between healthy human individuals. Clones were read by immunoSEQ multiplex PCR, and TCRdb kept only the in-frame ones, dropping some. The table has roughly 1,000,000 clones, around 82% seen once. The sequencing input was memory CD4+ T cells from PBMCs. The receptors here all came from a man between 18 and 35 years old in good health. Some clones in this sample may be carry-over from other donors' samples. Both conserved end residues are trimmed from each CDR3.

j_call: TRBJ2-7; v_call: TRBV7-9; cdr3_aa: ASSSLTGFISYEQY
j_call: TRBJ1-2; v_call: TRBV28; cdr3_aa: ASRGQQALYGYT
j_call: TRBJ1-2; v_call: TRBV18; cdr3_aa: ASSPAGTATYGYT
j_call: TRBJ1-4; v_call: TRBV4-2; cdr3_aa: ASSQDSGAGNEKLF
j_call: TRBJ2-5; v_call: TRBV4-3; cdr3_aa: ASSQGRGQKTQY
j_call: TRBJ2-1; v_call: TRBV5-1; cdr3_aa: ASSLEQISEQF
j_call: TRBJ2-5; v_call: TRBV28; cdr3_aa: ASSLSLYRGTD
j_call: TRBJ2-3; v_call: TRBV10-2; cdr3_aa: ASSSGRTDTQY
j_call: TRBJ2-3; v_call: TRBV5-5; cdr3_aa: ASSPSWGTDTQY
j_call: TRBJ2-4; v_call: TRBV28; cdr3_aa: ASTGPALINIQY
j_call: TRBJ2-5; v_call: TRBV30; cdr3_aa: AWRTSGILGSQY
j_call: TRBJ1-1; v_call: TRBV7-2; cdr3_aa: ASSLGGSPPMNTEAF
j_call: TRBJ2-5; v_call: TRBV19; cdr3_aa: ASSIVGLGRRPETQY
j_call: TRBJ1-1; v_call: TRBV7-6; cdr3_aa: ASSPRGPTNTEAF
j_call: TRBJ2-3; v_call: TRBV4-2; cdr3_aa: ASSMIGTSGSSQY
j_call: TRBJ1-2; v_call: TRBV7-9; cdr3_aa: ASSSRDRSPGGYT
j_call: TRBJ2-3; v_call: TRBV5-1; cdr3_aa: ASSQAEYGVTDTQY
j_call: TRBJ1-1; v_call: TRBV28; cdr3_aa: ASSLQGANFGSEAF
j_call: NA; v_call: TRBV14; cdr3_aa: ASSQELLGPGLAGRRTYEQY
j_call: TRBJ2-7; v_call: TRBV11-3; cdr3_aa: ASSLSAGTYEQY
j_call: TRBJ1-2; v_call: TRBV5-1; cdr3_aa: ASSSTGVSSYGYT
j_call: TRBJ2-5; v_call: TRBV6-1; cdr3_aa: ASSEKKGQGRHGTQY
j_call: TRBJ2-1; v_call: TRBV29-1; cdr3_aa: SVLTRAGQF
j_call: TRBJ1-1; v_call: TRBV6-1; cdr3_aa: ASSEGLGSKAF
j_call: TRBJ1-1; v_call: TRBV10-3; cdr3_aa: AIRIQANTEAF
j_call: TRBJ1-4; v_call: TRBV2; cdr3_aa: ASSWGTTNEKLF
j_call: TRBJ1-1; v_call: TRBV4-1; cdr3_aa: ASSQDRNQREAF
j_call: TRBJ2-7; v_call: TRBV9; cdr3_aa: ASSVAWSGSYEQY
j_call: TRBJ2-2; v_call: TRBV4-3; cdr3_aa: ASSLKQDTGELF
j_call: TRBJ1-4; v_call: TRBV4-1; cdr3_aa: ASSRGNRARTTNEKLF
j_call: TRBJ2-2; v_call: TRBV28; cdr3_aa: ASTAGGSPTGELF
j_call: TRBJ1-2; v_call: TRBV28; cdr3_aa: ASSPQGTLSLLSGYT
j_call: TRBJ2-3; v_call: TRBV6-1; cdr3_aa: ASGGTWGTQY
j_call: TRBJ2-3; v_call: TRBV4-1; cdr3_aa: ASSQEGTSGRKSTDTQY
j_call: TRBJ2-7; v_call: TRBV7-2; cdr3_aa: ASSLQTGGGVYEQY